This T cell receptor beta chain is drawn from a study of CD8 T cells in ankylosing spondylitis. General study results and limits: Blood of patients with ankylosing spondylitis appeared to be characterized by a TCR beta motif of several highly homologous variants. Matched synovial fluid from ankylosing spondylitis patients was reported to be enriched for disease-linked clones.

Comment on this clonotype: Antigen: not known.

Generation of TCR beta libraries employed quantitative 5'-RACE incorporating molecular barcodes. TCRdb recomputed calls from the 5' RACE reads with MiXCR, one row per CDR3 protein. This repertoire shows 450,000 to 550,000 distinct CDR3 sequences, roughly 5.3% found once; its top ten account for roughly 3.3%. Germline CDR1 SGHAT, CDR2 FQNNGV. The length of the CDR3 is 18 residues. V trimming: 4 bases; J trimming: 3 bases; junction bases outside the gene matches: 14. The sequenced material came from blood, either unsorted or a sorted T cell fraction (not recorded which). The chain carries TRBV11-2 and TRBJ2-3; 9 positions match TRBD1. This TCR was recovered from a male donor with ankylosing spondylitis. The CDR3 DNA reads as TGTGCCAGCAGCTCTTCCACCTTACAGGGGGCAGTGACAGATACGCAGTATTTT. Its protein is CASSSSTLQGAVTDTQYF.